What follows describes a single T cell receptor beta chain. Antigen specificity is unknown. TCRdb re-derived calls from the reads in MiXCR, one entry per CDR3 protein. The repertoire has hundreds of thousands of distinct CDR3 sequences, 33% of them found once; the top ten carry roughly 20%. This entry is derived from a study of T cell repertoires in cytomegalovirus infection. The germline gives CDR1 LNHNV, CDR2 YYDKDF (reference sequence). This CDR3 spans 17 amino acids. J was trimmed by 3 bases and V by 0 bases; bases with no gene match: 8. This TCR was sampled from a human donor in good health (CMV status not recorded). Some clones in this sample may be carry-over from other donors' samples. The genes are TRBV15 and TRBJ1-2; 9 bases are shared with TRBD1. The sample was cultured PBMCs, taken from culture after CMV antigen stimulation. The CDR3 sequence is CATSRDLGQGTYYGYTF. The CDR3 nucleotides are TGTGCCACCAGCAGAGATCTCGGACAGGGGACGTACTATGGCTACACCTTC.